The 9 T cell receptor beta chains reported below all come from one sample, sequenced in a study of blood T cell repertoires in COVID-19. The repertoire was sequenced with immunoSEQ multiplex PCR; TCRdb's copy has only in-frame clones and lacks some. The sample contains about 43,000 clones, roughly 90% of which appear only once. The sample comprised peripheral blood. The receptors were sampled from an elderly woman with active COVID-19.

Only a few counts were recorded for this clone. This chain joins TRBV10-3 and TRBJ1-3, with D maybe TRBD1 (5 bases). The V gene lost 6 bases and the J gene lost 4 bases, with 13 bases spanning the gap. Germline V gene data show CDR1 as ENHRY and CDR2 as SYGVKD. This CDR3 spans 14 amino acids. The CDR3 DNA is TGTGCCATCAGGGCACTGGACACGGGAAACACCATATATTTT. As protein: CAIRALDTGNTIYF.

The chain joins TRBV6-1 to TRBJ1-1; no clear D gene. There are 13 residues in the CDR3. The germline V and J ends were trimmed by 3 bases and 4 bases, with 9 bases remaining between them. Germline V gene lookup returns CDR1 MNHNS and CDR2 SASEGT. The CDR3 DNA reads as TGTGCCAGCAGTGATTACGGGGTCACTGAAGCTTTCTTT. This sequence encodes CASSDYGVTEAFF.

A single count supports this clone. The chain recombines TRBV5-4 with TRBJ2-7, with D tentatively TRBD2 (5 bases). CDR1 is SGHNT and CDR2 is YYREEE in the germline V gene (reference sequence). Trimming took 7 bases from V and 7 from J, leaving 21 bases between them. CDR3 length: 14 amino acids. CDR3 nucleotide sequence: TGTGCCAGCGCTGAATCACGAGGCGGAGGAGAGCAGTACTTC. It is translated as CASAESRGGGEQYF.

This CDR3 reads CASSPLGGGTDTQYF. The CDR3 DNA sequence: TGTGCCAGCAGTCCCCTTGGGGGCGGCACAGATACGCAGTATTTT. This chain connects TRBV4-2 to TRBJ2-3; tentatively, D is TRBD1 (6 bases). The CDR3 length is 15 residues. Germline CDR1 LGHNA, CDR2 YNFKEQ. Trimming took 6 bases from V and 1 from J, leaving 14 bases between them.

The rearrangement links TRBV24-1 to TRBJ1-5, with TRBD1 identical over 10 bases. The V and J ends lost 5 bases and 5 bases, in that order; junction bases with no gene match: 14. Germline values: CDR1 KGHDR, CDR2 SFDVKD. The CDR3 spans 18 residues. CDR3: CATSALLLPGTGDQPQHF. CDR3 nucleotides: TGTGCCACCAGTGCCCTCTTACTTCCCGGGACAGGGGATCAGCCCCAGCATTTT.

The CDR3 sequence: CASRETGPGGSSPLHF. The CDR3 DNA reads TGCGCCAGCAGGGAGACCGGGCCCGGAGGTAGTTCACCCCTCCACTTT. The chain joins TRBV10-2 to TRBJ1-6, with D unclear. V was clipped by 6 bases and J by 9 bases, with 21 bases between them. Germline values: CDR1 WSHSY, CDR2 SAAADI. This CDR3 is built from 16 residues.

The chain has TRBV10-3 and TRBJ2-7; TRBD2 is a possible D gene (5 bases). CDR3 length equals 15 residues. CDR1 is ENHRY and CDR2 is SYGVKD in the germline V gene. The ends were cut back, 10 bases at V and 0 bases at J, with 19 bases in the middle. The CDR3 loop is CATSYGDTSSYEQYF. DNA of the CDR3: TGTGCCACCAGCTATGGTGACACTAGCTCCTACGAGCAGTACTTC.

The CDR3 is CASSRAGGARETQYF. For the CDR3, the DNA is TGTGCCAGCAGCCGGGCCGGGGGGGCTAGAGAGACCCAGTACTTC. The rearrangement joins TRBV5-4 to TRBJ2-5; 8 bases are a match to TRBD2. Looked up from germline, CDR1 is SGHNT and CDR2 is YYREEE (reference sequence). The CDR3 is 15 amino acids. V shed 4 bases and J 4 bases; nucleotides not matched to a gene: 9.

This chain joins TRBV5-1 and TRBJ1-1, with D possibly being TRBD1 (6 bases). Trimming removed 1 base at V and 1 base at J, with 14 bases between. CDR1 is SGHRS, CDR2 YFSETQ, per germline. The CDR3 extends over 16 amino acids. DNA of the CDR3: TGCGCCAGCAGCTTGAGCAGGGGCCCTGAGAACACTGAAGCTTTCTTT. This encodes CASSLSRGPENTEAFF.